This T cell receptor (beta chain) was found in a study of shared clonotypes between healthy human individuals. Findings of the study overall: When compared with the clonotypes that were shared by all four sorted-subset donors, the non-shared clonotypes turned out to have lower generation probabilities.

The length of the CDR3 is 14 residues. Germline CDR1 is SNHLY and CDR2 is FYNNEI. V shed 6 bases and J shed 4 bases, with 14 bases lying between them. CD45RO-negative CD8 cells positively selected for CCR7 made up the naive population, which excluded terminally differentiated effector memory CD45RA+ cells. TCRdb keeps only in-frame clones here, not all; method: immunoSEQ multiplex PCR. Of about 2 million clones in the sample, around 96% were seen once. Concerning this clone: As yet, its antigen is unknown.

This chain uses TRBV2 with TRBJ2-3; perhaps TRBD2 as D (6 bases). Material for sequencing was naive CD8+ T cells sorted from blood. This sequence originates from a man aged 18 to 30 in good health. The CDR3 region has the DNA TGTGCCAGCAGACGGAGGGAGAGCGCAGATACGCAGTATTTT. Translation gives CASRRRESADTQYF.